This T cell receptor (beta chain) stems from a study of T cell repertoires in cytomegalovirus infection. Study-wide context: CMV epitopes that were recently identified and HLA-C-restricted were used alongside well-studied HLA-B-restricted ones. It was the public TCR beta signatures that indicated both CMV infection and matching HLA type.

Study conclusions and caveats: Identification of carriers of CMV plus the relevant HLA was performed using cumulative public TCR beta family frequency. HLA-C-restricted CMV clonotypes gave the most frequent clonotype in two of eight donors.

From the reads, TCRdb called clonotypes with MiXCR, one entry per CDR3 protein. The data contain about 890,000 distinct CDR3 sequences, about a third of them seen just once; the ten biggest clones take up over 12%. The length of the CDR3 is 15 residues. In germline, CDR1 is MGHRA, CDR2 YSYEKL. Trimming cost V 4 bases and J 3 bases, with 15 bases left between them. Comment on this clonotype: Antigen unknown.

The receptor was isolated from a human donor in good health (CMV status not recorded). Some clones in this sample may be carry-over from other donors' samples. This chain joins TRBV4-1 and TRBJ1-1, with D possibly matching TRBD1 (5 bases). Source: cultured CD8+ T cells from PBMCs, taken from culture after CMV antigen stimulation. CDR3 sequence (DNA): TGCGCCAGCAGCCCGAGCCCGGGAGGGGACACTGAAGCTTTCTTT. Translation gives CASSPSPGGDTEAFF.